The clone carrying this T cell receptor beta chain has only a few counts. The antigen is not known. These data come from a study of cytomegalovirus exposure and HLA in healthy donors. Trimming shortened V by 5 bases and J by 2 bases, and 5 bases separated the two germline ends. The V gene's germline CDR1 is DFQATT and CDR2 SNEGSKA (reference sequence). CDR3 length: 11 residues. Study conclusions and caveats: For most subjects, TCR beta sequences were reported to predict HLA-A and HLA-B alleles with accuracy. In a later analysis, TCR beta V- and J-gene trimming was associated with a missense DCLRE1C variant. 87-base-pair reads could not separate some V segments, including TRBV6-2 and TRBV6-3.

13 Jbeta primers and 60 Vbeta primers were used for the PCR. Measured with immunoSEQ multiplex PCR; TCRdb has only the in-frame clones, and not every one. The sample gives more than 85,000 clones, roughly 70% of which show up once; about 5.5% is in the top ten. Sequences were obtained from PBMCs. This sequence originates from a woman in her 70s in good health and CMV-seropositive. This chain connects TRBV20-1 to TRBJ2-3, with D unresolved. This CDR3 is CSAFFTDTQYF. The CDR3 DNA is TGCAGTGCTTTCTTCACAGATACGCAGTATTTT.